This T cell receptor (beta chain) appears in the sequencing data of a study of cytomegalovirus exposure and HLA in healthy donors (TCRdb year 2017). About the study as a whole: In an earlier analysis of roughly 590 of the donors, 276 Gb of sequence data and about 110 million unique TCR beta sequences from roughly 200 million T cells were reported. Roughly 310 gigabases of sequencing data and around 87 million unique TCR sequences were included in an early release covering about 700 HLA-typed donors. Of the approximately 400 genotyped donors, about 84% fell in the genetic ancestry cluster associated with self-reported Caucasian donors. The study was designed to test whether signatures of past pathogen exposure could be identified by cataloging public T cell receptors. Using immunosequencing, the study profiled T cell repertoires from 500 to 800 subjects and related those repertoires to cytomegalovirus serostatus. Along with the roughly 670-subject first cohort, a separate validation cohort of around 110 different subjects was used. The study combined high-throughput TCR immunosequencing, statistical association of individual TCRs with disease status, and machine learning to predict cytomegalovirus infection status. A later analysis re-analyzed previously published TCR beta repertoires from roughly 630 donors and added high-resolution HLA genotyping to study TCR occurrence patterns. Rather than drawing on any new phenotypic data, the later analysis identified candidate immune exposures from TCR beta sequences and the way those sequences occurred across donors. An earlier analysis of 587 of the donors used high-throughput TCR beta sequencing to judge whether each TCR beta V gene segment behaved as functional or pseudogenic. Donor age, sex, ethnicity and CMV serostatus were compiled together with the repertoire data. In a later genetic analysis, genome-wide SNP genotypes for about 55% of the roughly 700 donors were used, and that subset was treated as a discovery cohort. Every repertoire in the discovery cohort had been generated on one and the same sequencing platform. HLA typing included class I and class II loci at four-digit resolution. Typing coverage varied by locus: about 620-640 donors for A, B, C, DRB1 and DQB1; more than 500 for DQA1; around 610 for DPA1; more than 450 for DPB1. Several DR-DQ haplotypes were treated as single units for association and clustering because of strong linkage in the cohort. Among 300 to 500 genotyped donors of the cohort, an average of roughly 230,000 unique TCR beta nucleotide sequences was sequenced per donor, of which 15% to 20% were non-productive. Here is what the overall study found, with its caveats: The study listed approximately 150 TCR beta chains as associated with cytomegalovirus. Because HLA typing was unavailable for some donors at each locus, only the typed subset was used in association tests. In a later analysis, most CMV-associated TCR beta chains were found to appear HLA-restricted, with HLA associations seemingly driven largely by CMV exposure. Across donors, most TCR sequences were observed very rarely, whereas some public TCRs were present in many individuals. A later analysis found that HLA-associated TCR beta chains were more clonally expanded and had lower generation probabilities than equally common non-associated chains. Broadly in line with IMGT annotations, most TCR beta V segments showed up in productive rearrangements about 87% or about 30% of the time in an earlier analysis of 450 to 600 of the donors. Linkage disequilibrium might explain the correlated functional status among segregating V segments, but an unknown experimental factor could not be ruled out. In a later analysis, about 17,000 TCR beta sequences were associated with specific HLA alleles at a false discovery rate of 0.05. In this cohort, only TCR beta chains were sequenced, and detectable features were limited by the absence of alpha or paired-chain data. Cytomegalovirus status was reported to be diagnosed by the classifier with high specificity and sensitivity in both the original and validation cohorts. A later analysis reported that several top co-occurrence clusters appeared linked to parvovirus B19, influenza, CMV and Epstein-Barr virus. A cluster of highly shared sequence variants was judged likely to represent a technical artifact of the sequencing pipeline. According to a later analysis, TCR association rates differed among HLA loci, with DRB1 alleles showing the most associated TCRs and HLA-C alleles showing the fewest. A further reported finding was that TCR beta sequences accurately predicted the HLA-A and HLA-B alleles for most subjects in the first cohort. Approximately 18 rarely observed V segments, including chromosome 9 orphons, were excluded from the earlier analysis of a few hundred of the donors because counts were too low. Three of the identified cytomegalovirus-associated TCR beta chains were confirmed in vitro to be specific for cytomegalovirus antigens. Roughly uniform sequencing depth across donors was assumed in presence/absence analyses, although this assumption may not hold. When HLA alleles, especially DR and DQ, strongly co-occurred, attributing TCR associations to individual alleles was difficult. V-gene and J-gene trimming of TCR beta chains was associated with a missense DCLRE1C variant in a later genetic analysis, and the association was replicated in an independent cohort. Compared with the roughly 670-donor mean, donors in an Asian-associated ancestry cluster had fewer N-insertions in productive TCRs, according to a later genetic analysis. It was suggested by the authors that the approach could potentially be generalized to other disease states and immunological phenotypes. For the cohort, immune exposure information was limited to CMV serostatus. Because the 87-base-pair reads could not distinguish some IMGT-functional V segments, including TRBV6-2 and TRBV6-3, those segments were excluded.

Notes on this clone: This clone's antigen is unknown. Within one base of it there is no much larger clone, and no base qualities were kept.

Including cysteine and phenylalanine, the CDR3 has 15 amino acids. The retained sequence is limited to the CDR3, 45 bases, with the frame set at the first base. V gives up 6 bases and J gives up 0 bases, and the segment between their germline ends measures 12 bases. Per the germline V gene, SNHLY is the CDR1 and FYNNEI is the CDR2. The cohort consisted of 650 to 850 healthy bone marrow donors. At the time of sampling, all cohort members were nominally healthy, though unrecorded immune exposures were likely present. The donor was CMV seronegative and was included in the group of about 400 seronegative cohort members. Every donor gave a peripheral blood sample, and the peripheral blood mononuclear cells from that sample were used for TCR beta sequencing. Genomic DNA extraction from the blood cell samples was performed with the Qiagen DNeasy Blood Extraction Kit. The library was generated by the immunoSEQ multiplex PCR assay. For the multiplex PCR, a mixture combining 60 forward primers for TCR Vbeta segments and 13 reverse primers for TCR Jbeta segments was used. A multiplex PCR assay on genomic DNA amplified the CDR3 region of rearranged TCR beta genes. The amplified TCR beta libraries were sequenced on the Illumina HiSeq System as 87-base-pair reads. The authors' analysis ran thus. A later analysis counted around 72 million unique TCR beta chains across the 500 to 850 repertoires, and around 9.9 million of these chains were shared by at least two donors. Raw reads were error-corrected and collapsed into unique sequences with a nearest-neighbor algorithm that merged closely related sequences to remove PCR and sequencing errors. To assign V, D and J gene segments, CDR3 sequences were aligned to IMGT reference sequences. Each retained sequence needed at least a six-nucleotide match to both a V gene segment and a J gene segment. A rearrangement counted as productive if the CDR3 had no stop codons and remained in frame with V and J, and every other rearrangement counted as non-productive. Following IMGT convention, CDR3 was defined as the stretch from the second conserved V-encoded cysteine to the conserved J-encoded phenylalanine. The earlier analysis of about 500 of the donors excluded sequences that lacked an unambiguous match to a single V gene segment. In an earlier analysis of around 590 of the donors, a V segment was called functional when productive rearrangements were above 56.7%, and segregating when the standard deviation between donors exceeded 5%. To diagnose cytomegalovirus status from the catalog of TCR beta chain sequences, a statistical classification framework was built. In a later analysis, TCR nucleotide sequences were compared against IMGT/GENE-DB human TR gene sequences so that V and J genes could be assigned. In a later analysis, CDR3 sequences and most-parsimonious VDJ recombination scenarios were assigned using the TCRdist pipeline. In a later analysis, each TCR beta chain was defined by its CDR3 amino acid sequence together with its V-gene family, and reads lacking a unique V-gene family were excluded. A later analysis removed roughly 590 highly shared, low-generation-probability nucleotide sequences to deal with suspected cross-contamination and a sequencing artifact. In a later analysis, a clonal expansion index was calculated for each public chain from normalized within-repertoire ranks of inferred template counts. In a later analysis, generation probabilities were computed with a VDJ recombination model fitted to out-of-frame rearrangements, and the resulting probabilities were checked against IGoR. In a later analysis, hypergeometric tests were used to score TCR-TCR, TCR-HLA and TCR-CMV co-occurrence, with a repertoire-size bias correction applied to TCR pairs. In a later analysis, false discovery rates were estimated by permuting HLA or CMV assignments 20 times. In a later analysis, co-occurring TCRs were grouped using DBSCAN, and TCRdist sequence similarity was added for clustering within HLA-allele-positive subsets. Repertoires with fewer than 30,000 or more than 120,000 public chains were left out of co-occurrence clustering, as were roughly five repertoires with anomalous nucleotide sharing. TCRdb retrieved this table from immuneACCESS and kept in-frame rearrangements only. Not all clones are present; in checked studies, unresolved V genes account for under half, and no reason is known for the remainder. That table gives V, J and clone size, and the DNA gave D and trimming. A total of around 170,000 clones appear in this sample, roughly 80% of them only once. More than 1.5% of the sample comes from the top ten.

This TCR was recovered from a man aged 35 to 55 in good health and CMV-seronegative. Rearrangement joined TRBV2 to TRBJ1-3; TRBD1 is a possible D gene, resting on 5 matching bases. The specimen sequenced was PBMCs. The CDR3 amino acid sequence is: CASRLQAFSGNTIYF. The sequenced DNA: TGTGCCAGCAGATTACAGGCTTTCTCTGGAAACACCATATATTTT. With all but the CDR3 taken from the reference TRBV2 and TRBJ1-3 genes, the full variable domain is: EPEVTQTPSHQVTQMGQEVILRCVPISNHLYFYWYRQILGQKVEFLVSFYNNEISEKSEIFDDQFSVERPDGSNFTLKIRSTKLEDSAMYFCASRLQAFSGNTIYFGEGSWLTVV.